This T cell receptor beta chain derives from a study of blood T cells in healthy people across ages. V gave up 6 bases and J gave up 5 bases, with 14 bases separating them. The germline gives CDR1 MNHNY, CDR2 SVGAGI (reference sequence). This CDR3 is 14 amino acids long. On this clonotype: What it recognizes is unknown. This may be a read error: a much more frequent sequence differs by one nucleotide.

The second PCR ran 7 to 11 cycles with a sample-barcoded 5' primer and J-beta primers. The template-switch adaptor, which had 12 random nucleotides, put a tag on each cDNA molecule. TCRdb re-called the 5' RACE reads with MiXCR, one entry per CDR3 protein. The sample lists more than 800,000 distinct CDR3 sequences; more than 25% were seen once. Overall study findings and caveats: Long-lived and aged donors differed, with more naive CD4+ cells and higher diversity in the long-lived.

The chain uses TRBV6-6 and TRBJ2-1; D may be TRBD1 or TRBD2 (5 bases each). Sequencing input: blood. This sequence originates from a woman older than 75 in good health. The CDR3 loop reads CASRRDGANNEQFF. The CDR3, as DNA: TGTGCCAGCAGACGGGACGGGGCCAACAATGAGCAGTTCTTC.